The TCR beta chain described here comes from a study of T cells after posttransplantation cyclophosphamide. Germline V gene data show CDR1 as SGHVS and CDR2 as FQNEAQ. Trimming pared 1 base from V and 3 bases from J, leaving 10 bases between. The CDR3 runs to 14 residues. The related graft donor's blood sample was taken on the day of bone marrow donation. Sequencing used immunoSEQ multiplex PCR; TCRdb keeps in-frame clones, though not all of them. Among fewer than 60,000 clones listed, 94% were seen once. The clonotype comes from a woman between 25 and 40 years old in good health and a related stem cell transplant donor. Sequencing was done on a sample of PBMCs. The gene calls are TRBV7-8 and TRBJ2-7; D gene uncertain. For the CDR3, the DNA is TGTGCCAGCAGCTTAGGTGCTACGGGCTACGAGCAGTACTTC. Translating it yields CASSLGATGYEQYF.